Following are 21 T cell receptor beta chains from one sample sequenced in a study of CD8+ T cells in alopecia areata. Investigators isolated RNA and reverse transcribed it into cDNA to act as the sequencing template. Only in-frame clones appear in the TCRdb table, and some are missing; sequencing was by immunoSEQ multiplex PCR. This sample carries tens of thousands of clones, roughly three fifths of them seen once, and the ten largest clones take roughly 18%. This material consisted of CD8+ T cells sorted from blood, taken at week 0. The receptors here all came from a human donor with alopecia areata.

This clone was seen more than once but under ten times. The rearrangement links TRBV7-3 to TRBJ2-3; D not certain. The CDR3 spans 14 residues. Germline values: CDR1 SGHTA, CDR2 FQGTGA. The V end lost 2 bases, the J end lost 5 bases, and 11 bases lay between the germline ends. The CDR3 DNA is TGTGCCAGCAGCTTAGACGACACTGGAGATACGCAGTATTTT. This gives the protein CASSLDDTGDTQYF.

The V call is TRBV7-9, the J call TRBJ2-4; D is possibly TRBD1 (6 bases). V lost 5 bases and J lost 4, with 9 bases in between. The germline CDR1 and CDR2 sequences are SEHNR and FQNEAQ (reference sequence). The length of the CDR3 is 13 residues. The CDR3 DNA follows: TGTGCCAGCAGCCCAAGGGGGAAAAACATTCAGTACTTC. Its protein product is CASSPRGKNIQYF.

A word on this clone: Sequence at one end of the junction differs from germline and may be a read error. The chain combines TRBV6-1 with TRBJ2-5; no definite D call. Germline CDR1 and CDR2: MNHNS and SASEGT. The CDR3 totals 16 residues. Here the CDR3 reads CASSEEYSLGQETQYF. The CDR3 DNA sequence: TGTGCCAGCAGCGAAGAGTACTCCCTGGGGCAAGAGACCCAGTACTTC.

The chain couples TRBV9 to TRBJ2-6; D may be TRBD1 or TRBD2 (5 bases each). V lost 1 base to trimming and J lost 1 base, with 9 bases between them. There are 16 residues in the CDR3. The germline V gene has CDR1 SGDLS and CDR2 YYNGEE. This CDR3 is CASSVTGGSGANVLTF. For the CDR3, the DNA is TGTGCCAGCAGCGTAACAGGCGGGTCTGGGGCCAACGTCCTGACTTTC.

The V gene is TRBV7-6, the J gene TRBJ1-1; 7 nucleotides line up with TRBD1. Trimming at V came to 5 bases and at J to 2 bases, leaving 8 bases not matched to a gene. This CDR3 is built from 15 residues. Germline CDR1 reads SGHVS; CDR2 reads FNYEAQ. The CDR3 protein is CASSQSTGLNTEAFF. The CDR3 DNA reads TGTGCCAGCAGCCAATCGACAGGGCTAAACACTGAAGCTTTCTTT.

This clone was detected a few times. The chain joins TRBV4-1 to TRBJ2-3; D gene unclear. In germline, CDR1 is MGHRA, CDR2 YSYEKL. Trimming shortened V by 1 base and J by 0 bases, and 11 bases separated the two germline ends. There are 16 residues in the CDR3. CDR3 residues: CASSQVDFTSTDTQYF. The CDR3 DNA follows: TGCGCCAGCAGCCAAGTCGACTTTACTAGCACAGATACGCAGTATTTT.

This clone was seen just once. The chain's CDR3 is CASSLMFGQGNTEAFF. In DNA form, the CDR3 reads TGCGCCAGCAGCTTGATGTTTGGTCAGGGGAACACTGAAGCTTTCTTT. V gene TRBV5-1 combines with J gene TRBJ1-1, with D tentatively TRBD1 (5 bases). CDR1 and CDR2 (germline): SGHRS, YFSETQ. The CDR3 contains 16 residues. Trimming left V 1 base short and J 1 base short, with 14 bases between.

This clone has a handful of counts. The chain is built from TRBV7-9 and TRBJ2-7, with TRBD1 matching 8 bases. CDR3 length: 16 amino acids. V lost 0 bases and J lost 0; bases outside the gene matches: 4. Per germline, CDR1 SEHNR and CDR2 FQNEAQ (reference sequence). For the CDR3, the DNA is TGTGCCAGCAGCTTAGCCTCCGGGACAGGCTCCTACGAGCAGTACTTC. This sequence encodes CASSLASGTGSYEQYF.

The chain combines TRBV4-1 with TRBJ2-5; 9 bases match TRBD1. CDR3 size: 16 residues. Per germline, CDR1 MGHRA and CDR2 YSYEKL. The J segment lost 1 base and the V segment lost 4 bases, leaving 7 bases of the junction unmatched. The CDR3 region is CASSLVGTGPQETQYF. The CDR3 region has the DNA TGCGCCAGCAGCCTTGTCGGGACAGGGCCCCAAGAGACCCAGTACTTC.

There are a few counts of this clone. The chain is built from TRBV6-1 and TRBJ2-7; a weak D match, TRBD1 (5 bases). This CDR3 contains 12 residues. V was shortened by 8 bases and J by 2 bases, with 10 bases between the two germline ends. In germline, CDR1 is MNHNS, CDR2 SASEGT. CDR3 bases: TGTGCCAGCGGGCAGGGCCCCTACGAGCAGTACTTC. It codes for CASGQGPYEQYF.

The chain joins TRBV30 to TRBJ2-7; TRBD2 matches 7 bases. The V gene's germline CDR1 is GTSNPN and CDR2 SVGIG (reference sequence). With V trimmed by 2 bases and J by 4 bases, 14 bases remained unmatched. The CDR3 sequence is 16 residues long. The CDR3 DNA follows: TGTGCCTGGAGTTTTGGGGCTAGCGGACCAATTTACGAGCAGTACTTC. It is translated as CAWSFGASGPIYEQYF. Filled out from reference TRBV30 and TRBJ2-7, the complete variable domain reads SQTIHQWPATLVQPVGSPLSLECTVEGTSNPNLYWYRQAAGRGLQLLFYSVGIGQISSEVPQNLSASRPQDRQFILSSKKLLLSDSGFYLCAWSFGASGPIYEQYFGPGTRLTVT.

The J gene is TRBJ2-1, the V gene TRBV4-1; 11 bases are a match to TRBD2. The CDR3 totals 14 residues. Trimming took 1 base from V and 7 from J; bases not matched to a gene: 0. Germline CDR1 MGHRA, CDR2 YSYEKL. CDR3 in amino acids: CASSQGLAGNEQFF. CDR3 coding DNA: TGCGCCAGCAGCCAAGGACTAGCGGGGAATGAGCAGTTCTTC.

This clone appeared a few times. The genes are TRBV27 and TRBJ2-5; no clear D gene. The CDR3 contains 12 residues. Deletions cut 6 bases from V and 0 bases from J, with 5 bases between. Germline lookup yields CDR1 MNHEY and CDR2 SMNVEV (reference sequence). The CDR3 loop reads CASRGYQETQYF. The CDR3 DNA reads as TGTGCCAGCAGGGGGTACCAAGAGACCCAGTACTTC.

This chain uses TRBV7-2 with TRBJ1-1, with D tentatively TRBD1 (5 bases). The germline CDR1 and CDR2 sequences are SGHTA and FQGNSA. Trimming shortened V by 5 bases and J by 7 bases, and 11 bases separated the two germline ends. This CDR3 spans 12 amino acids. DNA of the CDR3: TGTGCCAGCAGCCCTACCGGGGGTGAAGCTTTCTTT. Translating it yields CASSPTGGEAFF.

The chain carries TRBV7-9 and TRBJ1-2; 7 bases align to TRBD1. The CDR3 extends over 13 amino acids. Germline-derived CDR1 and CDR2 are SEHNR and FQNEAQ (reference sequence). V shed 5 bases, J shed 7 bases, and the junction held 7 bases outside the gene matches. The CDR3 sequence: CASSLGTAPGYTF. CDR3 coding DNA: TGTGCCAGCAGCCTCGGGACAGCCCCTGGCTACACCTTC.

The rearrangement uses TRBV12-5 and TRBJ2-1; possible D gene TRBD2, 5 bases. This CDR3 has 18 residues. CDR1 is LGHNT and CDR2 is FRNRAP in the germline V gene. Deletions cut 5 bases from V and 0 bases from J, with 20 bases between. The CDR3 DNA follows: TGTGCTAGTGGTCCCACCGTAAAAGCGGCCAGCTCCTACAATGAGCAGTTCTTC. Its translation is CASGPTVKAASSYNEQFF. Combining the CDR3 with reference TRBV12-5 and TRBJ2-1 gives the whole variable domain DARVTQTPRHKVTEMGQEVTMRCQPILGHNTVFWYRQTMMQGLELLAYFRNRAPLDDSGMPKDRFSAEMPDATLATLKIQPSEPRDSAVYFCASGPTVKAASSYNEQFFGPGTRLTVL.

The rearrangement joins TRBV15 to TRBJ2-7; tentatively, D is TRBD1 (6 bases). CDR1 and CDR2 from the germline V gene are LNHNV and YYDKDF (reference sequence). Trimming shortened V by 6 bases and J by 7 bases, and 13 bases separated the two germline ends. The CDR3 contains 12 residues. This chain's CDR3 is CATSPTGREQYF. CDR3 DNA sequence: TGTGCCACCAGTCCCACAGGGAGAGAGCAGTACTTC.

This clone was seen a few times. This chain joins TRBV2 and TRBJ2-7; TRBD2 might be the D (6 bases). The CDR3 length is 15 residues. V shed 4 bases and J shed 0 bases, with 13 bases lying between them. Looked up from germline, CDR1 is SNHLY and CDR2 is FYNNEI. CDR3 nucleotides: TGTGCCAGCAGTGCGGCGACTAGGAGCTCCTACGAGCAGTACTTC. Amino acid sequence: CASSAATRSSYEQYF.

The V gene is TRBV5-6, the J gene TRBJ2-7; D is undetermined. V lost 2 bases and J 2 bases, leaving 8 bases between the germline ends. Germline values: CDR1 SGHDT, CDR2 YYEEEE. This CDR3 contains 13 residues. CDR3 loop: CASSFQAPYEQYF. The CDR3 nucleotides read TGTGCCAGCAGCTTTCAGGCACCCTACGAGCAGTACTTC.

The chain uses TRBV28 and TRBJ2-7; 7 nucleotides align to TRBD2. The CDR3 loop spans 16 amino acids. Germline V lookup: CDR1 MDHEN, CDR2 SYDVKM. V lost 3 bases to trimming and J lost 1 base; unmatched junction nucleotides: 9. CDR3 protein: CASSFGGWRESYEQYF. The CDR3, as DNA: TGTGCCAGCAGTTTCGGAGGATGGCGGGAGTCCTACGAGCAGTACTTC.

This sequence joins TRBV30 and TRBJ2-7, with D maybe TRBD2 (5 bases). V was clipped by 2 bases and J by 4 bases, with 12 bases between them. The CDR3 extends over 13 amino acids. The germline gives CDR1 GTSNPN, CDR2 SVGIG (reference sequence). CDR3 loop: CAWSSLGVYEQYF. The CDR3 DNA reads TGTGCCTGGAGTTCCCTCGGGGTATACGAGCAGTACTTC.